The 2 T cell receptor beta chains below all came from one sample that was sequenced in a study of T cells after yellow fever vaccination. TCRdb fed the 5' RACE reads into MiXCR, producing one record per CDR3 protein. This repertoire shows 200,000 to 300,000 distinct CDR3 sequences, 10% to 15% found once; its top ten account for approximately 0.49%. This specimen consisted of CD4+ T cells sorted from PBMCs, obtained 45 days after the yellow fever booster vaccination. The receptors come from a man younger than 40 who received the YFV17D yellow fever vaccine.

This clonotype was counted only a few times. The chain has TRBV30 and TRBJ2-6, with 8 positions matching TRBD1. This CDR3 has 17 residues. The germline V gene has CDR1 GTSNPN and CDR2 SVGIG (reference sequence). Trimming cost V 2 bases and J 2 bases; bases outside gene matches: 8. Here the CDR3 DNA reads TGTGCCTGGAGTCGAGGACAGGGCTTGGCTGGGGCCAACGTCCTGACTTTC. This sequence encodes CAWSRGQGLAGANVLTF.

This chain joins TRBV7-8 and TRBJ1-5, with 9 bases identical to TRBD1. The trim removed 5 bases at V and 5 bases at J, leaving 4 bases unmatched. This CDR3 comprises 14 residues. The germline V gene has CDR1 SGHVS and CDR2 FQNEAQ. CDR3 bases: TGTGCCAGCAGCAGGGACAGGGCCCATCAGCCCCAGCATTTT. Translated, it gives CASSRDRAHQPQHF.